Detailed here is one T cell receptor beta chain. This sample is drawn from a study of blood T cell repertoires in COVID-19. The wider study: The origin of the acute and convalescent COVID-19 samples was the United States, Italy and Spain. The analysed material was cDNA or gDNA that came from T cells, B-cell-depleted T cells, or PBMCs.

Original data processing: The assay estimated nucleated cells by amplifying reference gene primers. The assay was immunoSEQ multiplex PCR, and TCRdb's table has in-frame clones only and misses some. V and J calls and clone size are as listed in that table; D and trimming were resolved from the DNA. The sample lists about 150,000 clones; more than 65% were seen once. The sequence was collected from a woman between 50 and 59 years old with acute or convalescent COVID-19. Material for sequencing was peripheral blood.

Here the CDR3 reads CASSQDTETQYF. DNA of the CDR3: TGTGCCAGCAGTCAGGACACGGAGACCCAGTACTTC. This chain links TRBV6-6 with TRBJ2-5, with a possible D match to TRBD1 (5 bases). V lost 5 bases and J 5 bases, leaving 9 bases between the germline ends. The germline CDR1 and CDR2 sequences are MNHNY and SVGAGI (reference sequence). This CDR3 contains 12 residues.